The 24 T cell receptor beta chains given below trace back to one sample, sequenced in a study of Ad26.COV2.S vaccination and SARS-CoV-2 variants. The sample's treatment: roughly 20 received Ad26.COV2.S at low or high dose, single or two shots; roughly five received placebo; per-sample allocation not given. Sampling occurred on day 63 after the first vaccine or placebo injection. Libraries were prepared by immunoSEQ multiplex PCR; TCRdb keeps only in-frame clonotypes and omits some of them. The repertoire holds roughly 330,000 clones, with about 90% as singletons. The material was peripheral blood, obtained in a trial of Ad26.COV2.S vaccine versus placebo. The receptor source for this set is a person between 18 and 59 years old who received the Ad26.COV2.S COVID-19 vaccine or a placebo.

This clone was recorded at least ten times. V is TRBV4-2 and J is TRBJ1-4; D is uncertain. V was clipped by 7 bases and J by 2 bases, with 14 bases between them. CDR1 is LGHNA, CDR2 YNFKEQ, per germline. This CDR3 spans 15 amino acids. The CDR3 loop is CASTLTIGTNEKLFF. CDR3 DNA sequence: TGTGCCAGCACCCTCACAATAGGGACTAATGAAAAACTGTTTTTT.

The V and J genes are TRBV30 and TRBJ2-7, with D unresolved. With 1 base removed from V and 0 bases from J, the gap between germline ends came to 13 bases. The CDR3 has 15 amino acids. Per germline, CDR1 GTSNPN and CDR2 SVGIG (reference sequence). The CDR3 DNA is TGTGCCTGGAGTGCTGGTGCTGTCAGCTCCTACGAGCAGTACGTC. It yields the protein CAWSAGAVSSYEQYV.

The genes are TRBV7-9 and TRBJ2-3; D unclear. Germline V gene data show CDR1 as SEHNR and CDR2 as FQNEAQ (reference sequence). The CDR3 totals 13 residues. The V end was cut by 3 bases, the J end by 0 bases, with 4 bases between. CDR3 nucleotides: TGTGCCAGCAGCTTGGCCAGCACAGATACGCAGTATTTT. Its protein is CASSLASTDTQYF. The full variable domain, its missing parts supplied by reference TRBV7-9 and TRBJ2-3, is DTGVSQNPRHKITKRGQNVTFRCDPISEHNRLYWYRQTLGQGPEFLTYFQNEAQLEKSRLLSDRFSAERPKGSFSTLEIQRTEQGDSAMYLCASSLASTDTQYFGPGTRLTVL.

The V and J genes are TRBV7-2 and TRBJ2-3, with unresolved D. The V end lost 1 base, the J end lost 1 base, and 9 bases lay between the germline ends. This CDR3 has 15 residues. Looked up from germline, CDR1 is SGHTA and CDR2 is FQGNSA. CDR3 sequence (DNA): TGTGCCAGCAGCTTAGATGGATTTGGCACAGATACGCAGTATTTT. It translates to CASSLDGFGTDTQYF.

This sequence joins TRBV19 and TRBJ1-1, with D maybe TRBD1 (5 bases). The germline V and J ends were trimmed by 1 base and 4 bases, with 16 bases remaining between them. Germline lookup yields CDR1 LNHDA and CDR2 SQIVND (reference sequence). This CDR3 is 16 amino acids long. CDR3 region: CASSIGERGRGTEAFF. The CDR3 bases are TGTGCCAGTAGTATAGGTGAAAGGGGAAGGGGCACTGAAGCTTTCTTT. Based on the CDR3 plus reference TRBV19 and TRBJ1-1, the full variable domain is DGGITQSPKYLFRKEGQNVTLSCEQNLNHDAMYWYRQDPGQGLRLIYYSQIVNDFQKGDIAEGYSVSREKKESFPLTVTSAQKNPTAFYLCASSIGERGRGTEAFFGQGTRLTVV.

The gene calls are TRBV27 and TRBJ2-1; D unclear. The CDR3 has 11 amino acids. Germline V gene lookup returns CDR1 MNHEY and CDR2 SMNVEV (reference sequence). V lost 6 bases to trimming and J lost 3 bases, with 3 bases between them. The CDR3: CASSYYNEQFF. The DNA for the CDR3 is TGTGCCAGCAGCTACTACAATGAGCAGTTCTTC.

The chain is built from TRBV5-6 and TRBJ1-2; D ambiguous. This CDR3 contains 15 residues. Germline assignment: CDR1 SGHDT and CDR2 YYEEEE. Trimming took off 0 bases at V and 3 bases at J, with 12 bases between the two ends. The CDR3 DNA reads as TGTGCCAGCAGCTTGGGCCCGAGGGCAGACTATGGCTACACCTTC. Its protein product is CASSLGPRADYGYTF.

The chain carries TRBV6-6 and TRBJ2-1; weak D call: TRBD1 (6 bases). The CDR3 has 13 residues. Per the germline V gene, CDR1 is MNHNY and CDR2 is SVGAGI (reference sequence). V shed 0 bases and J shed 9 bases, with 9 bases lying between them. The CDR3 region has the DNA TGTGCCAGCAGTTACTCCGACAGGACTGAGCAGTTCTTC. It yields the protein CASSYSDRTEQFF.

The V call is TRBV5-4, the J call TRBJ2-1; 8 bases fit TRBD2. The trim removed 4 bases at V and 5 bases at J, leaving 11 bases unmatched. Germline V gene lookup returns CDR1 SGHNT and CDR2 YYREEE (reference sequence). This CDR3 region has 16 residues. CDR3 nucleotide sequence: TGTGCCAGCAGCCCGGAGGTAGCTAGCGGGCACAATGAGCAGTTCTTC. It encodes CASSPEVASGHNEQFF.

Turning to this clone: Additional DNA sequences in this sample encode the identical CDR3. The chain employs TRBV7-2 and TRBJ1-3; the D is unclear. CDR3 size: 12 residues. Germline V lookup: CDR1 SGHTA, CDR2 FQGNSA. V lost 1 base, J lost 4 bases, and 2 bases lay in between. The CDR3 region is CASSLVGNTIYF. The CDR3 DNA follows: TGTGCCAGCAGCTTAGTCGGAAACACCATATATTTT.

CDR3 amino acids: CASSWRTSGSRDAPDTQYF. In DNA form, the CDR3 reads TGCGCCAGCAGCTGGAGGACTAGCGGGAGTCGCGACGCCCCAGATACGCAGTATTTT. The chain is built from TRBV5-1 and TRBJ2-3; the match to TRBD2 covers 13 bases. Looked up from germline, CDR1 is SGHRS and CDR2 is YFSETQ. After removal of 3 bases from V and 4 bases from J, the junction contained 14 bases not matched to a gene. This CDR3 contains 19 residues.

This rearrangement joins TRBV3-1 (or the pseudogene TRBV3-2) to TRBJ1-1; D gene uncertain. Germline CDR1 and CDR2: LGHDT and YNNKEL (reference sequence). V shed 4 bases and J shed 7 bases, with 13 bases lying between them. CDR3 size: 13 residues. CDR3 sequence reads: CASSRSPTLEAFF. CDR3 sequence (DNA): TGTGCCAGCAGCCGCAGTCCTACCCTTGAAGCTTTCTTT.

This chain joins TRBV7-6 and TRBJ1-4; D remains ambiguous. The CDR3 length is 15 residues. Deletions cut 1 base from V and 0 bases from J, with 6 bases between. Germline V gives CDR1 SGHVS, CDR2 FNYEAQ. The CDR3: CASSLGPATNEKLFF. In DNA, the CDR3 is TGTGCCAGCAGCTTAGGACCCGCAACTAATGAAAAACTGTTTTTT.

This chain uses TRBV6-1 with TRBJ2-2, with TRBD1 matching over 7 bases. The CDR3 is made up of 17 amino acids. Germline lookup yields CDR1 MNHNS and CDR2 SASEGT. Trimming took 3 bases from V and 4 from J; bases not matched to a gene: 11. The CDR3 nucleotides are TGTGCCAGCAGTGAGTTTAGTGACAGGGCGTCCACCGGGGAGCTGTTTTTT. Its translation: CASSEFSDRASTGELFF.

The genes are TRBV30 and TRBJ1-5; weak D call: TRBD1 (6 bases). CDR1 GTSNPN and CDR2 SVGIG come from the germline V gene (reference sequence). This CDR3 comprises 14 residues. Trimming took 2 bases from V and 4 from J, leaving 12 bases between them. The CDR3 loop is CAWSRQVGNQPQHF. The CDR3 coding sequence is TGTGCCTGGAGTAGACAGGTGGGAAATCAGCCCCAGCATTTT.

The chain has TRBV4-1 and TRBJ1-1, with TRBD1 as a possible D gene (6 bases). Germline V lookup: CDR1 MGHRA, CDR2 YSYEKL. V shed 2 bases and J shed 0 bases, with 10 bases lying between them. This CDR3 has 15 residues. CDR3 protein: CASSQPTGLNTEAFF. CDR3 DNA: TGCGCCAGCAGCCAACCCACAGGGTTGAACACTGAAGCTTTCTTT.

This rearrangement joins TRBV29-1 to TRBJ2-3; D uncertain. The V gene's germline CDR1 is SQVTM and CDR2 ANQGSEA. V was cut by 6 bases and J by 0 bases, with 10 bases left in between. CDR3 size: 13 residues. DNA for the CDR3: TGCAGCGTAATAACGGGTAGCACAGATACGCAGTATTTT. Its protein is CSVITGSTDTQYF.

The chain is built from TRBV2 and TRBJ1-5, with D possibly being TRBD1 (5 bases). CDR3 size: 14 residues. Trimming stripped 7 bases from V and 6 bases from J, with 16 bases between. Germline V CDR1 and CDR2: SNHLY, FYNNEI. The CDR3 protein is CASKEQEGSQPQHF. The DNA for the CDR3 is TGTGCCAGCAAGGAACAGGAGGGTAGTCAGCCCCAGCATTTT.

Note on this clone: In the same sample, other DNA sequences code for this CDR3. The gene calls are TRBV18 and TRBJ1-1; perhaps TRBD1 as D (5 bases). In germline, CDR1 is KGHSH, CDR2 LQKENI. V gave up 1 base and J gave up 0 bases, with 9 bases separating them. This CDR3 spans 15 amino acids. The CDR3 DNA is TGTGCCAGCTCACCACGCACGGGGCTGAACACTGAAGCTTTCTTT. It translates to CASSPRTGLNTEAFF.

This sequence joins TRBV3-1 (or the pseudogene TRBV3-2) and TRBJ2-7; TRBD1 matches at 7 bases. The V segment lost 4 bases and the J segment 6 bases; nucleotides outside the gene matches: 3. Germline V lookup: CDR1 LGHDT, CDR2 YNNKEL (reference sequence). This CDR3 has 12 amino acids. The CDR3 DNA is TGTGCCAGCAGCCCGACAGGGCGCGAGCAGTACTTC. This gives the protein CASSPTGREQYF.

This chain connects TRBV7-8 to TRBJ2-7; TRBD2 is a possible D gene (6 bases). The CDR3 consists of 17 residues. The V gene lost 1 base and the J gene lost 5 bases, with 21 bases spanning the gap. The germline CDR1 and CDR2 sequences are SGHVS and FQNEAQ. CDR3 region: CASSLVTREFKGNEQYV. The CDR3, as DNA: TGTGCCAGCAGCTTAGTAACCCGGGAGTTTAAGGGAAACGAGCAGTACGTC.

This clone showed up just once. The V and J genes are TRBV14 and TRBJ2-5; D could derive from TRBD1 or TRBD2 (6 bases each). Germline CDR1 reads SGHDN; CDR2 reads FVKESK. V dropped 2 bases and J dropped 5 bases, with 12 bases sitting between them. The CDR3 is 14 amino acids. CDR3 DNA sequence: TGTGCCAGCAGCCAACCTAGGGGGAGGGAGACCCAGTACTTC. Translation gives CASSQPRGRETQYF. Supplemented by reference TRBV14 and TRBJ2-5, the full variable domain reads EAGVTQFPSHSVIEKGQTVTLRCDPISGHDNLYWYRRVMGKEIKFLLHFVKESKQDESGMPNNRFLAERTGGTYSTLKVQPAELEDSGVYFCASSQPRGRETQYFGPGTRLLVL.

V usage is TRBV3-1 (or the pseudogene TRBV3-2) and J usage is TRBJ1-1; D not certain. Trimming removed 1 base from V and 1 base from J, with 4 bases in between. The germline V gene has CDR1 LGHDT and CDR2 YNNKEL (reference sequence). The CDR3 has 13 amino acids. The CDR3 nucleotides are TGTGCCAGCAGCCAAGTTACGAACACTGAAGCTTTCTTT. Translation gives CASSQVTNTEAFF.

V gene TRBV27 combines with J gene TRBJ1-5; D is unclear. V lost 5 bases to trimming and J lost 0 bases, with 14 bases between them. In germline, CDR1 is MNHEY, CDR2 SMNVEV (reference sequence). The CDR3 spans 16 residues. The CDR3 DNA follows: TGTGCCAGCAGTCCCACGACACTTTATAGCAATCAGCCCCAGCATTTT. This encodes CASSPTTLYSNQPQHF.